Listed here are 20 T cell receptor beta chains from one sample, sequenced in a study of blood T cell repertoires in COVID-19. TCRdb's table, derived via immunoSEQ multiplex PCR, lists solely in-frame clones and lacks some. Of 200,000 to 300,000 clones listed, 80% to 85% are singletons. The material sequenced was peripheral blood. These receptors came from a man between 60 and 75 years old with acute or convalescent COVID-19.

The chain couples TRBV24-1 to TRBJ1-4; D possibly corresponds to TRBD1 (6 bases). This CDR3 has 18 amino acids. The ends were cut back, 3 bases at V and 7 bases at J, with 23 bases in the middle. Germline assignment: CDR1 KGHDR and CDR2 SFDVKD. For the CDR3, the DNA is TGTGCCACCAGTGATACCTCAGGGGTCCTCCTCTTGCTTGAAAAACTGTTTTTT. Its protein is CATSDTSGVLLLLEKLFF.

The chain has TRBV12-3 or TRBV12-4 and TRBJ2-1; D unclear. This CDR3 contains 13 residues. V was clipped by 2 bases and J by 3 bases, with 5 bases between them. This CDR3 is CASSLNIYNEQFF. DNA for the CDR3: TGTGCCAGCAGTTTAAACATCTACAATGAGCAGTTCTTC.

The V and J genes are TRBV27 and TRBJ1-1, with a tentative D call TRBD1 (6 bases). Germline assignment: CDR1 MNHEY and CDR2 SMNVEV (reference sequence). Trimming shortened V by 4 bases and J by 0 bases, and 12 bases separated the two germline ends. This CDR3 is 15 amino acids long. The CDR3 region has the DNA TGTGCCAGCAGTTCTCGGGACACCATGAACACTGAAGCTTTCTTT. Translated: CASSSRDTMNTEAFF.

The V gene is TRBV29-1, the J gene TRBJ2-2, with D perhaps matching TRBD1 (5 bases). The CDR3 consists of 17 residues. V lost 5 bases, J lost 4 bases, and 23 bases lay in between. Looked up from germline, CDR1 is SQVTM and CDR2 is ANQGSEA. In DNA, the CDR3 is TGCAGCGTTACAGACCCCTCAGGTCAGGGCAGCACCGGGGAGCTGTTTTTT. Its translation is CSVTDPSGQGSTGELFF.

This chain connects TRBV18 to TRBJ2-5, with D possibly matching TRBD1 (5 bases). The V end was cut by 4 bases, the J end by 2 bases, with 14 bases between. The germline V gene has CDR1 KGHSH and CDR2 LQKENI. CDR3 length: 15 residues. The CDR3 spells CASSRAQGKQETQYF. The CDR3 coding sequence is TGTGCCAGCTCACGAGCCCAGGGAAAACAAGAGACCCAGTACTTC. The full variable domain, in which reference TRBV18 and TRBJ2-5 provide the parts outside the CDR3, is NAGVMQNPRHLVRRRGQEARLRCSPMKGHSHVYWYRQLPEEGLKFMVYLQKENIIDESGMPKERFSAEFPKEGPSILRIQQVVRGDSAAYFCASSRAQGKQETQYFGPGTRLLVL.

V gene TRBV18 combines with J gene TRBJ1-1; D is unclear. Trimming stripped 4 bases from V and 1 base from J, with 10 bases between. Germline CDR1 is KGHSH and CDR2 is LQKENI. The CDR3 totals 14 residues. The CDR3 DNA reads TGTGCCAGCTCACAAACGACGGGGAACACTGAAGCTTTCTTT. Residues: CASSQTTGNTEAFF.

The chain employs TRBV5-1 and TRBJ2-7; perhaps TRBD2 as D (6 bases). V lost 0 bases to trimming and J lost 2 bases, with 9 bases between them. The V gene's germline CDR1 is SGHRS and CDR2 YFSETQ. The length of the CDR3 is 14 residues. CDR3: CASSLVPSAYEQYF. The CDR3 DNA sequence: TGCGCCAGCAGCTTGGTACCTAGCGCCTACGAGCAGTACTTC.

CDR3 loop: CASSSFPDSSGANVLTF. The DNA for the CDR3 is TGTGCCAGCAGCTCCTTCCCTGACAGCTCTGGGGCCAACGTCCTGACTTTC. The gene calls are TRBV11-2 and TRBJ2-6; perhaps TRBD1 as D (5 bases). The CDR3 totals 17 residues. Trimming took 4 bases from V and 0 from J, leaving 13 bases between them. Per the germline V gene, CDR1 is SGHAT and CDR2 is FQNNGV.

The chain links TRBV6-5 to TRBJ2-1; a possible D gene is TRBD1 (5 bases). The length of the CDR3 is 15 residues. Germline V gene sequence: CDR1 MNHEY, CDR2 SVGAGI. Trimming cost V 7 bases and J 5 bases, with 18 bases left between them. The CDR3 loop is CASTSIGAGNNEQFF. DNA of the CDR3: TGTGCCAGCACCTCCATAGGGGCAGGTAACAATGAGCAGTTCTTC.

The rearrangement uses TRBV28 and TRBJ2-7; tentatively, D is TRBD1 (6 bases). Germline CDR1 MDHEN, CDR2 SYDVKM. The ends were cut back, 3 bases at V and 2 bases at J, with 17 bases in the middle. The length of the CDR3 is 16 residues. CDR3 DNA: TGTGCCAGCAGTTTCGCTCTTGACAGGCCCCCCTACGAGCAGTACTTC. This codes for CASSFALDRPPYEQYF.

V usage is TRBV10-3 and J usage is TRBJ2-7; D is perhaps TRBD1 (5 bases). Germline assignment: CDR1 ENHRY and CDR2 SYGVKD. Trimming left V 6 bases short and J 4 bases short, with 19 bases between. CDR3 length: 15 amino acids. The CDR3 DNA reads as TGTGCCATCAGACCGACAGTAGCCGGCCCTTACGAGCAGTACTTC. Translated: CAIRPTVAGPYEQYF.

This clone was seen a single time. This rearrangement joins TRBV7-8 to TRBJ2-1; D unresolved. Germline CDR1 SGHVS, CDR2 FQNEAQ. The CDR3 runs 12 residues. The V gene lost 8 bases and the J gene lost 9 bases, with 14 bases spanning the gap. The CDR3 reads CASRYTESEQFF. For the CDR3, the DNA is TGTGCCAGCCGCTACACGGAGAGTGAGCAGTTCTTC. The whole variable domain, filled in from reference TRBV7-8 and TRBJ2-1, reads GAGVSQSPRYKVAKRGQDVALRCDPISGHVSLFWYQQALGQGPEFLTYFQNEAQLDKSGLPSDRFFAERPEGSVSTLKIQRTQQEDSAVYLCASRYTESEQFFGPGTRLTVL.

The chain has TRBV7-2 and TRBJ1-6; D not resolved. In germline, CDR1 is SGHTA, CDR2 FQGNSA. The CDR3 is 15 residues long. Trimming took off 5 bases at V and 9 bases at J, with 17 bases between the two ends. Here the CDR3 DNA reads TGTGCCAGCAGCCACCCGAACCTATTACGTTCACCCCTCCACTTT. Its protein product is CASSHPNLLRSPLHF. Drawing the rest from reference TRBV7-2 and TRBJ1-6, the complete variable domain is GAGVSQSPSNKVTEKGKDVELRCDPISGHTALYWYRQSLGQGLEFLIYFQGNSAPDKSGLPSDRFSAERTGGSVSTLTIQRTQQEDSAVYLCASSHPNLLRSPLHFGNGTRLTVT.

The chain couples TRBV19 to TRBJ2-5, with 8 bases aligning to TRBD2. V lost 3 bases to trimming and J lost 2 bases; unmatched junction nucleotides: 5. Germline V gene data show CDR1 as LNHDA and CDR2 as SQIVND (reference sequence). The CDR3 is made up of 15 amino acids. The CDR3 region has the DNA TGTGCCAGTAGTATTTTAGCGGGACAACAAGAGACCCAGTACTTC. Translation: CASSILAGQQETQYF.

CDR3 coding DNA: TGTGCCTGGAGTCGAGCCGGGACAGGCAATCAGCCCCAGCATTTT. Amino acids: CAWSRAGTGNQPQHF. The chain carries TRBV30 and TRBJ1-5, with 7 bases identical to TRBD1. The V segment lost 2 bases and the J segment 2 bases; nucleotides outside the gene matches: 6. The germline V gene encodes CDR1 GTSNPN and CDR2 SVGIG (reference sequence). The CDR3 spans 15 residues.

The chain links TRBV19 to TRBJ2-2; a weak D match, TRBD1 (6 bases). Germline V gene lookup returns CDR1 LNHDA and CDR2 SQIVND (reference sequence). CDR3 length equals 16 residues. V was trimmed by 6 bases and J by 2 bases, leaving 16 bases between them. CDR3: CASRNYGQLNTGELFF. The CDR3, as DNA: TGTGCCAGTAGGAACTACGGACAGCTCAACACCGGGGAGCTGTTTTTT.

This clone was detected a few times. J is TRBJ1-4 and V is TRBV7-8; 7 bases are shared with TRBD1. Germline lookup yields CDR1 SGHVS and CDR2 FQNEAQ. Trimming took 2 bases from V and 7 from J; bases not matched to a gene: 7. The CDR3 has 15 amino acids. CDR3 sequence reads: CASSLSDREVEKLFF. The CDR3 bases are TGTGCCAGCAGCTTATCCGACAGGGAAGTTGAAAAACTGTTTTTT.

The V gene is TRBV27, the J gene TRBJ2-1, with a weak D call TRBD1 (7 bases). V was shortened by 2 bases and J by 7 bases, with 18 bases between the two germline ends. The CDR3 totals 16 residues. The germline V gene has CDR1 MNHEY and CDR2 SMNVEV (reference sequence). For the CDR3, the DNA is TGTGCCAGCAGTTTAACAGCGCAGGGGGGTAAGAATGAGCAGTTCTTC. As protein: CASSLTAQGGKNEQFF.

V gene TRBV18 combines with J gene TRBJ1-1; 7 bases agree with TRBD1. Germline trimming cut 3 bases from V and 6 bases from J; bases unmatched to any gene: 13. Germline V gives CDR1 KGHSH, CDR2 LQKENI. The CDR3 runs to 16 residues. CDR3 sequence (DNA): TGTGCCAGCTCACCGAGCCGACCCCCAGGGGGAGCTGAAGCTTTCTTT. It yields the protein CASSPSRPPGGAEAFF.

This clone was seen more than once but under ten times. The CDR3 loop reads CASSMGLAGPDGRYNEQFF. The DNA of the CDR3 is TGTGCCAGCAGCATGGGACTAGCGGGCCCCGACGGACGGTACAATGAGCAGTTCTTC. The chain combines TRBV28 with TRBJ2-1; TRBD2 matches 12 bases. The CDR3 is 19 residues long. V trimming: 6 bases; J trimming: 4 bases; junction bases outside the gene matches: 16. CDR1 and CDR2 (germline): MDHEN, SYDVKM.